This TCR beta chain emerged from a study of blood T cell repertoires in COVID-19. Here immunoSEQ multiplex PCR was the method, and the copy in TCRdb shows in-frame clones only, minus some. The table lists approximately 220,000 clones, about 86% of them singletons, with about 6.2% in the top ten. The CDR3 runs 14 residues. V lost 5 bases and J 3 bases, leaving 11 bases between the germline ends. Per germline, CDR1 MNHEY and CDR2 SMNVEV (reference sequence). The V gene is TRBV27, the J gene TRBJ1-5, with unresolved D. This TCR was recovered from a man aged 55 to 70 who had recovered from COVID-19. The sequenced material came from peripheral blood. The DNA for the CDR3 is TGTGCCAGCAGTGCGCAGGCATTCAATCAGCCCCAGCATTTT. This encodes CASSAQAFNQPQHF.